This is a list of T cell receptor beta chains from one sample in a study of technical replicates of blood from several donors. Sequencing was performed with immunoSEQ multiplex PCR; in TCRdb, only in-frame clones are kept and a portion is missing. The profile shows about 54,000 clones, 94% of them singletons. Sequenced sample: T cells isolated from PBMCs. These receptors all stem from a human donor in good health. CDR3s include the opening cysteine and the closing phenylalanine or tryptophan. D genes are given only for firm matches. The listing skips clone size in some rows; elsewhere it reads once, few, many or a size class.

j_gene: TRBJ2-5; d_gene: NA; abundance: NA; v_gene: TRBV7-9; len: 14; CDR3aa: CASSLGPEKETQYF; CDR3nt: TGTGCCAGCAGCTTAGGGCCAGAAAAAGAGACCCAGTACTTC
j_gene: TRBJ1-1; d_gene: NA; abundance: NA; v_gene: TRBV6-5; len: 14; CDR3aa: CASSYIQGSTEAFF; CDR3nt: TGTGCCAGCAGTTACATTCAGGGCAGCACTGAAGCTTTCTTT
j_gene: TRBJ1-2; d_gene: TRBD1; abundance: once; v_gene: TRBV10-3; len: 15; CDR3aa: CAISSPGQGVGGYTF; CDR3nt: TGTGCCATCAGTTCTCCGGGACAGGGGGTAGGGGGCTACACCTTC
j_gene: TRBJ1-6; d_gene: NA; abundance: NA; v_gene: TRBV5-1; len: 18; CDR3aa: CASSPGPRGNSYNSPLHF; CDR3nt: TGCGCCAGCAGCCCAGGCCCAAGGGGGAATTCCTATAATTCACCCCTCCACTTT
j_gene: TRBJ2-1; d_gene: NA; abundance: NA; v_gene: TRBV7-9; len: 11; CDR3aa: CASSLRFEQFF; CDR3nt: TGTGCCAGCAGCTTACGTTTTGAGCAGTTCTTC
j_gene: TRBJ2-3; d_gene: TRBD2; abundance: NA; v_gene: TRBV6-5; len: 13; CDR3aa: CASRFRGADTQYF; CDR3nt: TGTGCCAGCAGATTCCGGGGGGCAGATACGCAGTATTTT
j_gene: TRBJ1-1; d_gene: NA; abundance: NA; v_gene: TRBV10-3; len: 14; CDR3aa: CAIRGGSMNTEAFF; CDR3nt: TGTGCCATCAGAGGAGGATCCATGAACACTGAAGCTTTCTTT
j_gene: TRBJ2-1; d_gene: NA; abundance: NA; v_gene: TRBV28; len: 14; CDR3aa: CASSLPNRDGEQFF; CDR3nt: TGTGCCAGCAGTTTACCTAACAGGGATGGGGAGCAGTTCTTC
j_gene: TRBJ1-2; d_gene: NA; abundance: NA; v_gene: TRBV5-4; len: 15; CDR3aa: CASSPSGSGGHGYTF; CDR3nt: TGTGCCAGCAGCCCGTCAGGGTCCGGGGGTCATGGCTACACCTTC
j_gene: TRBJ1-2; d_gene: TRBD1; abundance: NA; v_gene: TRBV6-5; len: 14; CDR3aa: CASTTPQGAYGYTF; CDR3nt: TGTGCCAGCACCACACCCCAGGGGGCATATGGCTACACCTTC
j_gene: TRBJ1-1; d_gene: NA; abundance: few; v_gene: TRBV7-8; len: 16; CDR3aa: CASSLEPDSMNTEAFF; CDR3nt: TGTGCCAGCAGCTTAGAACCGGACAGTATGAACACTGAAGCTTTCTTT
j_gene: TRBJ2-7; d_gene: NA; abundance: NA; v_gene: TRBV15; len: 17; CDR3aa: CATSREQGTGGWDEQYF; CDR3nt: TGTGCCACCAGCAGAGAACAGGGTACCGGGGGGTGGGACGAGCAGTACTTC
j_gene: TRBJ1-3; d_gene: NA; abundance: NA; v_gene: TRBV28; len: 16; CDR3aa: CASSLWQSGAGNTIYF; CDR3nt: TGTGCCAGCAGTTTATGGCAGTCTGGAGCAGGAAACACCATATATTTT
j_gene: TRBJ2-7; d_gene: NA; abundance: once; v_gene: TRBV5-6; len: 13; CDR3aa: CASSRADSYEQYF; CDR3nt: TGTGCCAGCAGCCGAGCGGACTCCTACGAGCAGTACTTC
j_gene: TRBJ2-1; d_gene: TRBD1; abundance: NA; v_gene: TRBV6-6; len: 14; CDR3aa: CASTRQGSYNEQFF; CDR3nt: TGTGCCAGCACCAGACAGGGCTCCTACAATGAGCAGTTCTTC
j_gene: TRBJ1-2; d_gene: NA; abundance: NA; v_gene: TRBV10-3; len: 15; CDR3aa: CAIMTHPGVGYGYTF; CDR3nt: TGTGCCATCATGACCCATCCCGGGGTGGGCTATGGCTACACCTTC
j_gene: TRBJ2-3; d_gene: NA; abundance: NA; v_gene: TRBV9; len: 15; CDR3aa: CASSVDWGGTDTQYF; CDR3nt: TGTGCCAGCAGCGTAGATTGGGGGGGCACAGATACGCAGTATTTT